This T cell receptor beta chain was retrieved from a study of spatial heterogeneity in lung cancer. MiXCR was run by TCRdb on the 5' RACE reads, yielding one entry per CDR3 protein. The table shows some 10,000 distinct CDR3 sequences, with about a fifth occurring only once. Regarding this clonotype: Its antigen is currently unknown.

Overall study results and limits: There were more appearances of ubiquitous expanded tumor TCRs in blood at resection than at follow-up.

Time point denoted: blood at routine non-recurrence follow-up after resection. The sequence derives from a male donor with early-stage non-small cell lung cancer. The sequenced sample was PBMCs, obtained at follow-up.

The CDR3 DNA sequence: TGTGCCAGCAGCTTAGGGGTCACAGGGGGAGAAGGGAAACTGTTTTTT. This gives the protein CASSLGVTGGEGKLFF. This chain joins TRBV7-2 and TRBJ1-4; TRBD1 aligns across 8 bases. V lost 1 base to trimming and J lost 11 bases; unmatched junction nucleotides: 12. The length of the CDR3 is 16 residues. Germline V lookup: CDR1 SGHTA, CDR2 FQGNSA.